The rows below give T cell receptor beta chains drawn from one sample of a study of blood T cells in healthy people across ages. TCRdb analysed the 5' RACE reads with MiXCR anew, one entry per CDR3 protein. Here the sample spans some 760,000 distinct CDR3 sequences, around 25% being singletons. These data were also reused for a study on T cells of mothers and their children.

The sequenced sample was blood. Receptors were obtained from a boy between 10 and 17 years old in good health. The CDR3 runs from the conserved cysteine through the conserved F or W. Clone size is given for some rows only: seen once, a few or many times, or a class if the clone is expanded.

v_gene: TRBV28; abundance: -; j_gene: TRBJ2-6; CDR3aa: CASSLWESGANVLTF
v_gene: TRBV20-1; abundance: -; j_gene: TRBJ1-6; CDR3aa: CSARETDSPLHF
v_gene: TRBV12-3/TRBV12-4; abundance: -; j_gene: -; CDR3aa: CASSTTGTAYNEQFF
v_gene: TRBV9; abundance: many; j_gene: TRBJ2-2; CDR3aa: CASSPPGGSDTGELFF
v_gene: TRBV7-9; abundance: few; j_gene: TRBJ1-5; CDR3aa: CASGSTGNQPQHF
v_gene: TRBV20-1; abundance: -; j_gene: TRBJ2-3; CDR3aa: CSARTLGTVTDTQYF
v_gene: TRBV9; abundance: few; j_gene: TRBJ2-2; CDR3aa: CASSVGTILTGVGGELFF
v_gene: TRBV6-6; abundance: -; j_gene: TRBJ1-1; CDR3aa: CASTQLGGSTEAFF
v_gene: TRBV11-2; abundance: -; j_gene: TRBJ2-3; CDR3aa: CASSLGPFTDTQYF
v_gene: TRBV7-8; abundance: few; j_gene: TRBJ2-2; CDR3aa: CASSLTGSDTGELFF
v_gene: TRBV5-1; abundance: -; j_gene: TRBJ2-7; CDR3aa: CASTLGRDYEQYF
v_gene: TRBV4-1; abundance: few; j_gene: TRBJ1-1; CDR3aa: CASSHRRKQGNTEAFF
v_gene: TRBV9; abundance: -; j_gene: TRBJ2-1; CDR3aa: CASSPMVSGGDNEQFF
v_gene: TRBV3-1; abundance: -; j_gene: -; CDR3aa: CASSQEGSGRGVYEQYF
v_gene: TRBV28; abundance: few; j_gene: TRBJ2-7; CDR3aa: CASSYPRGPYEQYF
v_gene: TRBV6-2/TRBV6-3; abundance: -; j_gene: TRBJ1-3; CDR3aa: CAEEGGNTIYF
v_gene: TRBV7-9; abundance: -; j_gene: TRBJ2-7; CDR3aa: CASSLGQTTSGSDEQYF
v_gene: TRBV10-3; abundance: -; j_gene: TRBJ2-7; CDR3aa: CAISEGIQVYAQYF
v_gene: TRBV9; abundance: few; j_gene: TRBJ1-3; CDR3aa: CASSVGHSGNTIYF
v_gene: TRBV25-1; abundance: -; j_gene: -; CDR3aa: CASSGPIYEQYF
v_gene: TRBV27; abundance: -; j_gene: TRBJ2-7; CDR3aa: CASEPRRGPSYEQYF
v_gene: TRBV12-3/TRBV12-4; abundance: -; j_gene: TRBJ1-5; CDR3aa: CASSLVRASLGRNQPQHF
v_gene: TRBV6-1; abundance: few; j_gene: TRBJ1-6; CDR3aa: CASDPVLGNSPLHF
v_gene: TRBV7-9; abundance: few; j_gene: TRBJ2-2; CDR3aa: CASSVRRGSNTGELFF
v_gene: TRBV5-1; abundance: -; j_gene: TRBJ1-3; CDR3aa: CASSSEGNTIYF
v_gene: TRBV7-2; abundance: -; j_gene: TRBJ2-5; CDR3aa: CASSLEGSGVPVETQYF
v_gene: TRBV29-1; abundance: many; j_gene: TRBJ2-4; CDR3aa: CSARGDIQYF
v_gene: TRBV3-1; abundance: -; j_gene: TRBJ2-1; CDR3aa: CASSQVSRMEQFF
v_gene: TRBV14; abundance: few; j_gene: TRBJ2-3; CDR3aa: CASSQEEGLGLRYF
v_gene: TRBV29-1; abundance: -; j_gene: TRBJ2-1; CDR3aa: CSVASGMYEQFF
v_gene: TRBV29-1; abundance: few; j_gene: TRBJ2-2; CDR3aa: CSGQGADTGELFF
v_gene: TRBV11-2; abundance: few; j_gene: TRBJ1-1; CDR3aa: CASSLGKWNTEAFF
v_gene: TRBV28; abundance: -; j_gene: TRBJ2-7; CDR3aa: CASSGDSDGTYEQYF
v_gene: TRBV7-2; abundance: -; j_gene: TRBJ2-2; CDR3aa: CASSLGLPNTGELFF
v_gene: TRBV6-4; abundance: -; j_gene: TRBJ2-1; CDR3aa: CASSPKAGGGNNEQFF
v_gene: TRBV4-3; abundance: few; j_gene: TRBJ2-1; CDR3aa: CASSQDFRVNEQFF
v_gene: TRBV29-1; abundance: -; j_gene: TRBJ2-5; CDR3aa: CSVEDLPPGPRVETQYF
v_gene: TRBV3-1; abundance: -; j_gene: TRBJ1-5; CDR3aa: CASSHHGDGNQPQHF
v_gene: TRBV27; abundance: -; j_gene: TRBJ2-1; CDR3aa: CASSAVGGSSYNEQFF
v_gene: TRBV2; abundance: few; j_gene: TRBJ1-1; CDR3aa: CASRLTTEAFF
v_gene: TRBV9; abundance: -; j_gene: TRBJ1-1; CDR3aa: CASSPLRGGTEAFF
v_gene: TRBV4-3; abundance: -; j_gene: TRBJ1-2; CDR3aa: CASSQEQGQRRGYTF